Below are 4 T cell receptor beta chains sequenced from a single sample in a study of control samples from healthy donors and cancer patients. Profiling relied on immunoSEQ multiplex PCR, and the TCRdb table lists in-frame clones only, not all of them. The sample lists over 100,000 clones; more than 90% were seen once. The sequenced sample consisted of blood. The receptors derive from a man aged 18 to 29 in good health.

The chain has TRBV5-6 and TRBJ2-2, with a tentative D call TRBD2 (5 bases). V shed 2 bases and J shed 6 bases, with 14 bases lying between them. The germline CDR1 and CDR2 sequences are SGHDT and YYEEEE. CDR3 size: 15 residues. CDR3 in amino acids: CASSLTPRAAGELFF. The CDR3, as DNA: TGTGCCAGCAGCTTAACCCCGAGGGCGGCCGGGGAGCTGTTTTTT.

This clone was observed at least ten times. The DNA for the CDR3 is TGCGCCAGCAGCTTGACAGCAACTAATGAAAAACTGTTTTTT. Protein: CASSLTATNEKLFF. The chain uses TRBV5-1 and TRBJ1-4, with D uncertain. Trimming stripped 1 base from V and 0 bases from J, with 4 bases between. The CDR3 sequence is 14 residues long. The germline V gene has CDR1 SGHRS and CDR2 YFSETQ.

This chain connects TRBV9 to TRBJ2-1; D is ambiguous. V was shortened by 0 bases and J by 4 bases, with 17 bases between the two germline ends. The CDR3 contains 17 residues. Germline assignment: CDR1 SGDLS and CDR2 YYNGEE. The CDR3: CASSVGPSSSGYNEQFF. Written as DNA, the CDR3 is TGTGCCAGCAGCGTAGGCCCGAGCAGTTCTGGTTACAATGAGCAGTTCTTC.

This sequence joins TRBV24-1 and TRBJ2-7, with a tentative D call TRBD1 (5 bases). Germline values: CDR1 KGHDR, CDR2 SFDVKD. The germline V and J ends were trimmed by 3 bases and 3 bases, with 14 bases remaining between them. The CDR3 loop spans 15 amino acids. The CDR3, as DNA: TGTGCCACCAGTGATCAGATGACAGTACGCTACGAGCAGTACTTC. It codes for CATSDQMTVRYEQYF.